This TCR beta chain was observed in a study of shared T cell receptors in the human thymus. Libraries were prepared by immunoSEQ multiplex PCR; TCRdb keeps only in-frame clonotypes and omits some of them. The sample comprises approximately 580,000 clones, about 80% of which are singletons, and around 0.013% rests with the top ten. This sample also appeared in a second study, on human thymus T cells. In that study: The people who donated were healthy Finnish babies having corrective surgery for congenital heart defects. Resections from corrective heart surgery provided thymus tissue. Gene usage for V and J segments appeared biased in thymic and blood repertoires. Related research described strongly overlapping thymic repertoires in unrelated people.

The specimen was thymocytes. The clonotype comes from a boy under two years old with a congenital heart defect.

Written as DNA, the CDR3 is TGTGCCAGCAGCTTCCAGCGGGAGGGTGGAGAGACCCAGTACTTC. Amino acid sequence: CASSFQREGGETQYF. The chain uses TRBV5-6 and TRBJ2-5; TRBD2 matches at 10 bases. Looked up from germline, CDR1 is SGHDT and CDR2 is YYEEEE. The CDR3 has 15 residues. V shed 2 bases and J 4 bases; nucleotides not matched to a gene: 5.